The rows below give T cell receptor beta chains drawn from one sample of a study of T cell responses to AZD1222 COVID-19 vaccine. The table came from immunoSEQ multiplex PCR; TCRdb's copy has only in-frame clones and leaves some out. The sample has under 100,000 clones; roughly 85% are singletons. Sequenced here: peripheral blood, sampled on day 0 of AZD1222 vaccination. The receptors stem from an adult in good health. The CDR3 runs from the conserved cysteine through the conserved F or W. A D gene is named only where the DNA matches it firmly. Not all rows give a size; the values are once, few, many and, for expanded clones, a class.

TRBV7-3,-,-,TRBJ2-2,TGTGCCAGCAGCTTAATAGGGGACACCGGGGAGCTGTTTTTT,CASSLIGDTGELFF
TRBV2,-,-,TRBJ2-2,TGTGCCAGCAGTGAGTGGTCGCCCACCGGGGAGCTGTTTTTT,CASSEWSPTGELFF
TRBV15,-,TRBD1,TRBJ1-2,TGTGCCACCAGCAGAGATTTACAGGGACAGGGAAAAATCTATGGCTACACCTTC,CATSRDLQGQGKIYGYTF
TRBV30,-,TRBD1,TRBJ1-5,TGTGCCTGGGGGACAGGGTCAAATCAGCCCCAGCATTTT,CAWGTGSNQPQHF
TRBV23-1,-,-,TRBJ2-1,TGCGCCAGCACCCATTCGGCGGGTAACTCCTACAATGAGCAGTTCTTC,CASTHSAGNSYNEQFF
TRBV4-2,few,-,TRBJ1-5,TGTGCCAGCAGCCAAGAAGGGGGTGGCAATCAGCCCCAGCATTTT,CASSQEGGGNQPQHF
TRBV18,-,TRBD1,TRBJ1-2,TGTGCCAGCTCACCACCGGACAGGGTTTCAGGCTACACCTTC,CASSPPDRVSGYTF
TRBV9,-,-,TRBJ1-3,TGTGCCAGCAGCGAAAGAGATAAGGACACCATATATTTT,CASSERDKDTIYF
TRBV19,once,TRBD2,TRBJ2-1,TGTGCCAGTAGCCCGACTAGCGGGAACTCCTACAATGAGCAGTTCTTC,CASSPTSGNSYNEQFF
TRBV5-1,few,-,TRBJ2-1,TGCGCCAGCAGCGCACCCTCAGGGGTCCTAATTTTCGGAAATGAGCAGTTCTTC,CASSAPSGVLIFGNEQFF
TRBV5-4,-,TRBD1,TRBJ2-2,TGTGCCAGCAGCAGGGACAGGGTGAACACCGGGGAGCTGTTTTTT,CASSRDRVNTGELFF
TRBV9,few,-,TRBJ2-7,TGTGCCAGCAGCGTAGGCCTAGGAGGGATAACCTACGAGCAGTACTTC,CASSVGLGGITYEQYF
TRBV11-2,-,-,TRBJ1-1,TGTGCCAGCAGCCCCCCAACGGGGGGGACTGAAGCTTTCTTT,CASSPPTGGTEAFF
TRBV27,-,TRBD2,TRBJ2-5,TGTGCCAGCAGTTTATGGGGGGGGGTACAAGAGACCCAGTACTTC,CASSLWGGVQETQYF
TRBV4-3,-,-,TRBJ2-3,TGCGCCAGCAGCCAACTGGACGGTCGGGCGCAGTATTTT,CASSQLDGRAQYF
TRBV24-1,once,-,TRBJ1-3,TGTGCCACCAGTGAGGCCAGGGACGGGGGAAACACCATATATTTT,CATSEARDGGNTIYF